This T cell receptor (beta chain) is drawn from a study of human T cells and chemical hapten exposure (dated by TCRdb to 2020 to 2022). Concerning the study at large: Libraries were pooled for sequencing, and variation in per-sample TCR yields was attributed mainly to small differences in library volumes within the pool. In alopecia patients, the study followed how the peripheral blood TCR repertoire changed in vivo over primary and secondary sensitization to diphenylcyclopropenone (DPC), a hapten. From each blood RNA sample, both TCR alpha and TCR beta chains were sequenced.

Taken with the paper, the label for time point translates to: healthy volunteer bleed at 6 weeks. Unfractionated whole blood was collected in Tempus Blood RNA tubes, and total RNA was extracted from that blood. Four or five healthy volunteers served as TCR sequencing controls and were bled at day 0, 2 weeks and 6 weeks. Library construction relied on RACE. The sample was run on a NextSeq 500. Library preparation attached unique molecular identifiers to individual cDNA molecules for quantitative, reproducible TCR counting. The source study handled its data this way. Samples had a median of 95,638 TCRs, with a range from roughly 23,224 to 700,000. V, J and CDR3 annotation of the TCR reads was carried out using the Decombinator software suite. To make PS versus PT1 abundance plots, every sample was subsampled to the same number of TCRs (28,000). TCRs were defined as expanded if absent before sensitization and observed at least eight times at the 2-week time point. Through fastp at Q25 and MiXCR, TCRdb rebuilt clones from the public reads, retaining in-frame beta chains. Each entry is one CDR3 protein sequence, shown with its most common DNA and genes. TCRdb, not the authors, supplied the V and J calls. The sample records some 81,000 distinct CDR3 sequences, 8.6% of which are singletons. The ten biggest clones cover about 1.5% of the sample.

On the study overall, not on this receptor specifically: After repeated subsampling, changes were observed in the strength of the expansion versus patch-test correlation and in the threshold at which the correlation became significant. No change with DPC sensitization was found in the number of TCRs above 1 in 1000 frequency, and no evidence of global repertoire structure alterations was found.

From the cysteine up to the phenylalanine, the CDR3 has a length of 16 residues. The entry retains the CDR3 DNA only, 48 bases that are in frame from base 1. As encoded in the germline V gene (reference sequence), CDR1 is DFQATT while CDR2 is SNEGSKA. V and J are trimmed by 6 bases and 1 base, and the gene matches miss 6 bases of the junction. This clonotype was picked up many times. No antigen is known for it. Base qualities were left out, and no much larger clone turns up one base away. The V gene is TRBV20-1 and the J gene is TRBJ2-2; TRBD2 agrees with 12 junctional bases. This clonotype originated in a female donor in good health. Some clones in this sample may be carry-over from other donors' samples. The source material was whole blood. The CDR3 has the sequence CSALAGGPMNTGELFF. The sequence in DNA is TGCAGTGCCCTAGCGGGGGGGCCGATGAACACCGGGGAGCTGTTTTTT.